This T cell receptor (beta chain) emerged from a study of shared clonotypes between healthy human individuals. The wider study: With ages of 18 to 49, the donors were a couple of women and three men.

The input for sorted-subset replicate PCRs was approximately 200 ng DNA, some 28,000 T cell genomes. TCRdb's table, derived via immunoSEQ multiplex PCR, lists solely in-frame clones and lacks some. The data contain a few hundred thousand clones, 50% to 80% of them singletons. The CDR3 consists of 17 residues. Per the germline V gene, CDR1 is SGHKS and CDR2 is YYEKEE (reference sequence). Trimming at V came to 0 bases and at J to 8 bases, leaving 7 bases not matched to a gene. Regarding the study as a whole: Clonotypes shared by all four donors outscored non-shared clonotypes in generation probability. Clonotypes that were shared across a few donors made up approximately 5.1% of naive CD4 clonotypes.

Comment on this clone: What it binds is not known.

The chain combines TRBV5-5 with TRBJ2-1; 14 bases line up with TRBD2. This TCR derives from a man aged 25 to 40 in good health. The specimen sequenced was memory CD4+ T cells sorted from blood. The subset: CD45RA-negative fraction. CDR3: CASSLARTSGRIDEQFF. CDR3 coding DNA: TGTGCCAGCAGCTTGGCCCGGACTAGCGGGAGGATAGATGAGCAGTTCTTC.